This T cell receptor beta chain appears in the sequencing data of a study of identical twins. The CDR3 is 16 amino acids. J gave up 7 bases and V 2 bases, and 3 bases lay outside the gene matches. Looked up from germline, CDR1 is LGHNA and CDR2 is YNFKEQ. Whole-study results and caveats: There were fewer insertions in abundant cord blood beta clonotypes, but memory repertoires showed no such pattern.

TCRdb called the 5' RACE reads again in MiXCR, with one record for every CDR3 protein. The sample lists about 720,000 distinct CDR3 sequences, less than 10% occurring once. Only healthy Caucasians were enrolled as donors. Concerning this clonotype itself: Its antigen is as yet unknown.

This sample also belongs to another study, concerning yellow fever vaccine responses in identical twins.

The TCR originated in a woman younger than 30 in good health. Material: PBMCs. The chain recombines TRBV4-2 with TRBJ2-1; TRBD2 aligns across 15 bases. The CDR3 region is CASSQPGTSGGNEQFF. In DNA, the CDR3 is TGTGCCAGCAGCCAACCTGGGACTAGCGGGGGGAATGAGCAGTTCTTC.